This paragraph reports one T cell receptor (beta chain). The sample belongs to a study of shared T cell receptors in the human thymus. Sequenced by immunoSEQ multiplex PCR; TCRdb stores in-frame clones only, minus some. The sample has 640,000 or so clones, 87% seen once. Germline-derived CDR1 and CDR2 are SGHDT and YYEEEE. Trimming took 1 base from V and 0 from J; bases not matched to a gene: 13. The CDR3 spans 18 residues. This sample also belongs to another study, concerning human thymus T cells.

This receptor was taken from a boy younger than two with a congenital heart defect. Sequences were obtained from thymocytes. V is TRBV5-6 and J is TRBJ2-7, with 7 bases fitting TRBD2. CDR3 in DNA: TGTGCCAGCAGCTTGAGGCCATTCGGCGGGAGCCCCTCCTACGAGCAGTACTTC. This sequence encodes CASSLRPFGGSPSYEQYF.